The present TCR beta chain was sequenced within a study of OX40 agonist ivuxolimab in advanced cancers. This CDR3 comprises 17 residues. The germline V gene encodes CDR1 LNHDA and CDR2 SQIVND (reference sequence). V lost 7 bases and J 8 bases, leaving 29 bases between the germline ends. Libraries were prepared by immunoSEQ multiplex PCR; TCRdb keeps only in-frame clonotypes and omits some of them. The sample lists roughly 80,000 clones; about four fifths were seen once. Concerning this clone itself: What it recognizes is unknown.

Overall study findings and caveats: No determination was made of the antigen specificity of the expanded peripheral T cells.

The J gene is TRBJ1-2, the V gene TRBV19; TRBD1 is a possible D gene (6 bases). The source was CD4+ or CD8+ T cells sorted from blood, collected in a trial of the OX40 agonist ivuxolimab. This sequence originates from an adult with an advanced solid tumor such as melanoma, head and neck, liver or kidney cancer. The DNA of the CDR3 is TGTGCCAGTACCCGACCCGGGACAAGGACTGGGGTAGGGGGCTACACCTTC. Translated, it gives CASTRPGTRTGVGGYTF.